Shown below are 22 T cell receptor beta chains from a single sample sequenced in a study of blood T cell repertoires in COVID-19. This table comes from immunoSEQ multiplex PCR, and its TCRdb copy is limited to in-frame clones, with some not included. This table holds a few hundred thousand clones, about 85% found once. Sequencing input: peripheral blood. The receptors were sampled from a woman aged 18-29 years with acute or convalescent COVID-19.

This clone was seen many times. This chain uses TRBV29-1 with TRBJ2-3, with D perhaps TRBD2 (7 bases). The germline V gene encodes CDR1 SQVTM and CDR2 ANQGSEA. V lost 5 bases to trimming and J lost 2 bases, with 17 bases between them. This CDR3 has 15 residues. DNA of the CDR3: TGCAGCGTTCTGGGGGGGCAGGGTAACACAGATACGCAGTATTTT. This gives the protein CSVLGGQGNTDTQYF.

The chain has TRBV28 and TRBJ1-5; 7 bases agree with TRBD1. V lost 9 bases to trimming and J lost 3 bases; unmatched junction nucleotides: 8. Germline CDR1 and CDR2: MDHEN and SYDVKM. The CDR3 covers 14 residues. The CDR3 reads CASRDSLVNQPQHF. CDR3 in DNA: TGTGCCAGTAGGGACAGTTTGGTCAATCAGCCCCAGCATTTT.

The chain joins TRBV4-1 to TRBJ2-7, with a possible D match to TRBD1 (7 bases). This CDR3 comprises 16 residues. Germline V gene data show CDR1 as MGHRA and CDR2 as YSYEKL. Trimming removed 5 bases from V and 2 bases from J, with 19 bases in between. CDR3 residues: CASSSPWRDRTYEQYF. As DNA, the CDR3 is TGCGCCAGCAGCTCCCCGTGGCGGGACAGAACCTACGAGCAGTACTTC.

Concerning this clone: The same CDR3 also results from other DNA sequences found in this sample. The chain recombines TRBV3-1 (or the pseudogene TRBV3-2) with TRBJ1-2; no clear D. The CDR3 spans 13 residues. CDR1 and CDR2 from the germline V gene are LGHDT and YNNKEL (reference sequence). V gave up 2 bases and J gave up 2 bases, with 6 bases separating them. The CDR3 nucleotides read TGTGCCAGCAGCCAAAACTCCAACTATGGCTACACCTTC. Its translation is CASSQNSNYGYTF.

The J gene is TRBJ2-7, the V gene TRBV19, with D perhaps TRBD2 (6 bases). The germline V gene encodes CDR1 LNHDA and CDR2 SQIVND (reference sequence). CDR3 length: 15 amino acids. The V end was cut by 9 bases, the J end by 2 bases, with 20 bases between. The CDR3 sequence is CASQLDGRGTYEQYF. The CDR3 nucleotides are TGTGCCAGCCAGTTAGACGGGAGAGGGACCTACGAGCAGTACTTC. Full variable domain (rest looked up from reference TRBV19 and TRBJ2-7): DGGITQSPKYLFRKEGQNVTLSCEQNLNHDAMYWYRQDPGQGLRLIYYSQIVNDFQKGDIAEGYSVSREKKESFPLTVTSAQKNPTAFYLCASQLDGRGTYEQYFGPGTRLTVT.

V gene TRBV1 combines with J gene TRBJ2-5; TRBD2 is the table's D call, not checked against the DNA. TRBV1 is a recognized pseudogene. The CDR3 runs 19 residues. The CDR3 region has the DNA TGCACCAGCAGACAAGGGGAATGGACTAGCGGGGGGCCTCAAGAGACCCAGTACTTC. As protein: CTSRQGEWTSGGPQETQYF.

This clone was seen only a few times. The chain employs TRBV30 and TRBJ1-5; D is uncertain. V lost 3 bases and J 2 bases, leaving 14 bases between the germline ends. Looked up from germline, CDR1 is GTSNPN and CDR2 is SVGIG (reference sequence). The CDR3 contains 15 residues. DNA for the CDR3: TGTGCCTGGAGAAAGCCGGCTGCGGGCAATCAGCCCCAGCATTTT. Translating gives CAWRKPAAGNQPQHF. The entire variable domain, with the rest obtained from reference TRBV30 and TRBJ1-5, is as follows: SQTIHQWPATLVQPVGSPLSLECTVEGTSNPNLYWYRQAAGRGLQLLFYSVGIGQISSEVPQNLSASRPQDRQFILSSKKLLLSDSGFYLCAWRKPAAGNQPQHFGDGTRLSIL.

The CDR3 loop is CASNRNLQGLGNEKLFF. The CDR3 region has the DNA TGTGCCAGTAACCGCAATCTACAGGGATTAGGAAATGAAAAACTGTTTTTT. This chain connects TRBV19 to TRBJ1-4; a possible D gene is TRBD1 (6 bases). The CDR3 runs to 17 residues. From germline, CDR1 is LNHDA and CDR2 SQIVND (reference sequence). The ends were cut back, 7 bases at V and 5 bases at J, with 23 bases in the middle.

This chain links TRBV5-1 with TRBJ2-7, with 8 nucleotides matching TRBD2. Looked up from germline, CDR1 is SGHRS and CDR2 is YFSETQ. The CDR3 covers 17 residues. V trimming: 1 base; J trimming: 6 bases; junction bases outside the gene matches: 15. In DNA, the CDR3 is TGCGCCAGCAGCTTGAGGACGGGGGTAGCGGGACTCGCCGAGCAGTACTTC. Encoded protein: CASSLRTGVAGLAEQYF.

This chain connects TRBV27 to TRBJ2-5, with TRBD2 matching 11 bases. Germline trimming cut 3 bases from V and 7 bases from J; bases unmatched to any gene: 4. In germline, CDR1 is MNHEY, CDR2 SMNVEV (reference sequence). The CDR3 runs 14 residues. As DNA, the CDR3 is TGTGCCAGCAGTTTGACTAGCGGGGCCGGGACCCAGTACTTC. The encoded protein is CASSLTSGAGTQYF.

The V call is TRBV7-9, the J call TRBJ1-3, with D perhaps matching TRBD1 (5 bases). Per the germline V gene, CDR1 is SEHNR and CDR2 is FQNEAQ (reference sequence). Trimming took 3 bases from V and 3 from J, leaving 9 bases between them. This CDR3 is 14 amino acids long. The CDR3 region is CASSLRGSGNTIYF. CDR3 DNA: TGTGCCAGCAGCTTGCGGGGCAGTGGAAACACCATATATTTT.

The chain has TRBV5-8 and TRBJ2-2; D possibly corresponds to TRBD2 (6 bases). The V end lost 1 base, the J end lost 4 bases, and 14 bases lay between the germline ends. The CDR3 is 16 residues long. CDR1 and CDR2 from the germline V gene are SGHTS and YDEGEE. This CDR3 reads CASSLMREVRTGELFF. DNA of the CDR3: TGTGCCAGCAGCTTGATGAGGGAGGTTCGCACCGGGGAGCTGTTTTTT.

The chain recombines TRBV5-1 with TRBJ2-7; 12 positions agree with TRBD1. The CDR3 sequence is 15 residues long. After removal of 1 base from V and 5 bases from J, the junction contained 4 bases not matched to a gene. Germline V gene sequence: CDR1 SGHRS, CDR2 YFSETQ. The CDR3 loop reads CASSLTGTGGDEQYF. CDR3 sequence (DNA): TGCGCCAGCAGCTTGACCGGGACAGGGGGCGACGAGCAGTACTTC. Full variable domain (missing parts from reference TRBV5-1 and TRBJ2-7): KAGVTQTPRYLIKTRGQQVTLSCSPISGHRSVSWYQQTPGQGLQFLFEYFSETQRNKGNFPGRFSGRQFSNSRSEMNVSTLELGDSALYLCASSLTGTGGDEQYFGPGTRLTVT.

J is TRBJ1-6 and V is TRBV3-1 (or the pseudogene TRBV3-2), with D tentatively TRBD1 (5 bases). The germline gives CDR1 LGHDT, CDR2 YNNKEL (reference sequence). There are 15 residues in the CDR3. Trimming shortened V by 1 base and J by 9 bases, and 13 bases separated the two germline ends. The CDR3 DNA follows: TGTGCCAGCAGCCAAGTACCAGGGAAAGTTTCACCCCTCCACTTT. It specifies CASSQVPGKVSPLHF.

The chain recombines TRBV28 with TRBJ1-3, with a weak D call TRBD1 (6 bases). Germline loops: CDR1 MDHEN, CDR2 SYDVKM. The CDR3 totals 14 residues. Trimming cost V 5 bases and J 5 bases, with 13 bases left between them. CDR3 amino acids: CASSSGGLRNTIYF. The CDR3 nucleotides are TGTGCCAGCAGTAGCGGGGGCCTCCGAAACACCATATATTTT.

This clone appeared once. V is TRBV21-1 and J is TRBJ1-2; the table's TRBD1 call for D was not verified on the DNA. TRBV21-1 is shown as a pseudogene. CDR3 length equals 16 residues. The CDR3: CASSARDREKEDGYTF. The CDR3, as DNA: TGTGCCAGCAGCGCCCGGGACAGGGAGAAAGAGGATGGCTACACCTTC.

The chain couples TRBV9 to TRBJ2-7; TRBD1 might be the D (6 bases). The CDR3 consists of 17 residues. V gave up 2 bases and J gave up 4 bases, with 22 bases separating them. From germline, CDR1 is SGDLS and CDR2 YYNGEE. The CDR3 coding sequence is TGTGCCAGCAGCGTCTACGACAGGTGGGGCTTTGGGTACGAGCAGTACTTC. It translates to CASSVYDRWGFGYEQYF. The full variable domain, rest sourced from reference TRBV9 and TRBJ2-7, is DSGVTQTPKHLITATGQRVTLRCSPRSGDLSVYWYQQSLDQGLQFLIQYYNGEERAKGNILERFSAQQFPDLHSELNLSSLELGDSALYFCASSVYDRWGFGYEQYFGPGTRLTVT.

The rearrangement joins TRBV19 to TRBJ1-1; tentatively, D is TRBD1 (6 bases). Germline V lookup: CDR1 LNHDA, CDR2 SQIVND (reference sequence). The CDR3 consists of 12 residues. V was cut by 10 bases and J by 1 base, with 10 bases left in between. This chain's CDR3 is CATATGNTEAFF. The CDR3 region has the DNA TGTGCCACCGCGACAGGGAACACTGAAGCTTTCTTT.

CDR3 protein: CASSKAEARGRHPAVYEQYF. The CDR3 region has the DNA TGTGCCAGCAGCAAAGCCGAGGCCAGGGGGCGTCACCCAGCAGTCTACGAGCAGTACTTC. The gene calls are TRBV21-1 and TRBJ2-7; the table gives TRBD1 as D, unverified against the DNA. TRBV21-1 is noted as a pseudogene. This CDR3 region has 20 residues.

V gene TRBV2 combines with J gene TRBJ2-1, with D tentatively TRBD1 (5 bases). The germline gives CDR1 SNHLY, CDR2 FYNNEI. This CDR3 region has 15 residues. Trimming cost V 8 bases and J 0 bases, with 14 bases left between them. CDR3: CASPGLTGSYNEQFF. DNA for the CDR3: TGTGCCAGCCCAGGGCTTACCGGCTCCTACAATGAGCAGTTCTTC.

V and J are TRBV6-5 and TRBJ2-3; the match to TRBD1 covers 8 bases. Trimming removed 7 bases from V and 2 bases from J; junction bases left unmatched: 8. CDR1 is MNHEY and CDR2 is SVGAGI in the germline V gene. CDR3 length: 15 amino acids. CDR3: CASTATGAFTDTQYF. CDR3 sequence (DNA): TGTGCCAGCACCGCGACAGGGGCCTTCACAGATACGCAGTATTTT.

The CDR3 DNA sequence: TGCGCCAGCAGTGCCGGGAGGCGTAATGAGCAGTTCTTC. Amino acids: CASSAGRRNEQFF. The chain has TRBV10-2 and TRBJ2-1; 7 positions match TRBD2. This CDR3 is built from 13 residues. Germline lookup yields CDR1 WSHSY and CDR2 SAAADI. J gave up 7 bases and V 4 bases, and 4 bases lay outside the gene matches.